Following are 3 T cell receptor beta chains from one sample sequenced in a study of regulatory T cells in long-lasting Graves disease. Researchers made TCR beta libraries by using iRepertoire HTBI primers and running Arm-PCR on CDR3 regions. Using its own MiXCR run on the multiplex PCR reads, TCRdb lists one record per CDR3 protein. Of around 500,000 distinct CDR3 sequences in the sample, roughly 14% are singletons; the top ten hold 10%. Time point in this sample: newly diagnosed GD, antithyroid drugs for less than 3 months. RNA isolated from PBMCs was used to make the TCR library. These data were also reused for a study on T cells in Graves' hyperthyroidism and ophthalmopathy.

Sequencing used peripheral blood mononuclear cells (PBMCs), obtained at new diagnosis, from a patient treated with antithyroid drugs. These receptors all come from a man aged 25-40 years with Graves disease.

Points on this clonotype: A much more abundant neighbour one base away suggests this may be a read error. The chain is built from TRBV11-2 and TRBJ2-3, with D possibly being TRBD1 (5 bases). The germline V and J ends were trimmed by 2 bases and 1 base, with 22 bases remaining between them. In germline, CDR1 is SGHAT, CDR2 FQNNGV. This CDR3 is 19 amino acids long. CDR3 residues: CASSLHRRRQWVGTDTQYF. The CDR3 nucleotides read TGTGCCAGCAGCTTACACCGGAGACGACAGTGGGTGGGCACAGATACGCAGTATTTT.

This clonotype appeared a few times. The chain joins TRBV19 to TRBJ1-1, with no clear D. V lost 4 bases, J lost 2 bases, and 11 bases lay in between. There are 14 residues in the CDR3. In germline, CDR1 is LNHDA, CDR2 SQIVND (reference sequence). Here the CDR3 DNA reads TGTGCCAGTAGTAACGAAAACTACAACACTGAAGCTTTCTTT. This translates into CASSNENYNTEAFF.

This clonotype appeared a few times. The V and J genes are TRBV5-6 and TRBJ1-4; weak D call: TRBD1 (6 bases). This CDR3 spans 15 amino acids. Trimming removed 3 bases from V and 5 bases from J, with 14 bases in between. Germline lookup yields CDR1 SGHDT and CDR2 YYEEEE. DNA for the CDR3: TGTGCCAGCAGCTGGGGGCCAGTTTCAAATGAAAAACTGTTTTTT. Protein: CASSWGPVSNEKLFF.